Sequencing of this T cell receptor beta chain was carried out in a study of T cell repertoires in cytomegalovirus infection. Study-wide context: Public TCR beta signatures indicated both CMV infection and matching HLA type. Study-level points and caveats: The cumulative frequency of public TCR beta families distinguished individuals who carried CMV together with the relevant HLA.

TCRdb fed the reads into MiXCR, producing one record per CDR3 protein. Among some 920,000 distinct CDR3 sequences, more than 25% were seen once, and the ten largest hold around 15%. This clonotype was detected once. Its antigen remains unidentified. Germline-derived CDR1 and CDR2 are MGHRA and YSYEKL. The CDR3 extends over 13 amino acids. V lost 0 bases and J lost 5, with 8 bases in between. The rearrangement uses TRBV4-1 and TRBJ2-7; D gene ambiguous. This TCR was sampled from a human donor in good health (CMV status not recorded). Some clones in this sample may be carry-over from other donors' samples. The sample consisted of cultured CD8+ T cells from PBMCs, taken from culture after CMV antigen stimulation. CDR3 nucleotide sequence: TGCGCCAGCAGCCAAGATCCGGTGGACGAGCAGTACTTC. This gives the protein CASSQDPVDEQYF.